These 30 T cell receptor beta chains came from one sample sequenced in a study of shared clonotypes between healthy human individuals. Using immunoSEQ multiplex PCR, the repertoire was profiled, and TCRdb retains in-frame clones only, with some absent. The repertoire includes more than 2 million clones, 90% to 95% of them detected once, and under 0.15% sits in the top ten. Sequencing was done on a sample of naive CD4+ T cells sorted from blood. Subset here: CD45RA+ positively selected. These receptors all stem from a young man in good health.

This clone was found once. This rearrangement joins TRBV28 to TRBJ1-5; TRBD1 matches 9 bases. The CDR3 is 15 amino acids. Trimming removed 3 bases from V and 6 bases from J; junction bases left unmatched: 6. Germline V gene sequence: CDR1 MDHEN, CDR2 SYDVKM. The CDR3 DNA is TGTGCCAGCAGTTTCACAGGGGGCGTCTCTCAGCCCCAGCATTTT. It specifies CASSFTGGVSQPQHF.

The rearrangement uses TRBV6-4 and TRBJ2-3; perhaps TRBD2 as D (6 bases). V was cut by 0 bases and J by 6 bases, with 7 bases left in between. The CDR3 is made up of 13 amino acids. From germline, CDR1 is MRHNA and CDR2 SNTAGT. This chain's CDR3 is CASSDSGGDTQYF. DNA of the CDR3: TGTGCCAGCAGTGACTCCGGAGGGGATACGCAGTATTTT.

The rearrangement uses TRBV19 and TRBJ2-2, with D perhaps matching TRBD2 (5 bases). The V end lost 7 bases, the J end lost 11 bases, and 35 bases lay between the germline ends. Germline CDR1 LNHDA, CDR2 SQIVND (reference sequence). This CDR3 has 19 amino acids. The CDR3 DNA reads TGTGCCAGTACCATATTGGGTGCGGGTCGCCGAACCTCGTTAGGCGAGCTGTTTTTT. Translated: CASTILGAGRRTSLGELFF.

A word on this clone: In the same sample, other DNA sequences code for this CDR3. V gene TRBV7-9 combines with J gene TRBJ1-1; 8 nucleotides agree with TRBD1. Looked up from germline, CDR1 is SEHNR and CDR2 is FQNEAQ (reference sequence). The CDR3 is made up of 13 amino acids. V was clipped by 5 bases and J by 5 bases; unmatched bases: 4. The DNA of the CDR3 is TGTGCCAGCAGCGGACAGGGTGGGACTGAAGCTTTCTTT. Protein: CASSGQGGTEAFF.

This chain connects TRBV27 to TRBJ1-1; TRBD1 is a possible D gene (5 bases). This CDR3 is 14 amino acids long. Trimming stripped 3 bases from V and 7 bases from J, with 15 bases between. CDR1 MNHEY and CDR2 SMNVEV come from the germline V gene (reference sequence). This chain's CDR3 is CASSFGRGSGEAFF. In nucleotides, the CDR3 is TGTGCCAGCAGTTTCGGGAGGGGCAGCGGTGAAGCTTTCTTT.

The rearrangement links TRBV18 to TRBJ2-3; no clear D gene. Trimming took off 3 bases at V and 2 bases at J, with 12 bases between the two ends. Germline values: CDR1 KGHSH, CDR2 LQKENI. The length of the CDR3 is 15 residues. The chain's CDR3 is CASSPLASNTDTQYF. As DNA, the CDR3 is TGTGCCAGCTCACCGCTTGCCTCCAACACAGATACGCAGTATTTT. Complete variable domain (other parts from reference TRBV18 and TRBJ2-3): NAGVMQNPRHLVRRRGQEARLRCSPMKGHSHVYWYRQLPEEGLKFMVYLQKENIIDESGMPKERFSAEFPKEGPSILRIQQVVRGDSAAYFCASSPLASNTDTQYFGPGTRLTVL.

Notes on this clone: The sample has other DNA sequences that encode this CDR3 too. CDR3 in amino acids: CASSLDPGYEQYF. DNA of the CDR3: TGCGCCAGCAGCTTGGACCCAGGCTACGAGCAGTACTTC. This chain links TRBV5-1 with TRBJ2-7, with unresolved D. This CDR3 has 13 amino acids. Trimming removed 0 bases at V and 3 bases at J, with 7 bases between. The germline V gene has CDR1 SGHRS and CDR2 YFSETQ.

V gene TRBV7-3 combines with J gene TRBJ1-2, with TRBD1 matching 9 bases. The CDR3 totals 13 residues. Germline assignment: CDR1 SGHTA and CDR2 FQGTGA. Germline trimming cut 6 bases from V and 8 bases from J; bases unmatched to any gene: 7. CDR3 in amino acids: CASSPQGAGGYTF. CDR3 sequence (DNA): TGTGCCAGCAGTCCACAGGGGGCGGGAGGCTACACCTTC.

A remark on this clone: In the same sample, other DNA sequences code for this CDR3. The V call is TRBV5-1, the J call TRBJ2-7, with 8 bases aligning to TRBD1. This CDR3 comprises 14 residues. V shed 0 bases, J shed 3 bases, and the junction held 2 bases outside the gene matches. CDR1 is SGHRS, CDR2 YFSETQ, per germline. The CDR3 bases are TGCGCCAGCAGCTTGGCTGGACAGGGCTACGAGCAGTACTTC. Protein: CASSLAGQGYEQYF.

V usage is TRBV7-9 and J usage is TRBJ2-1; D not certain. CDR3 length: 16 amino acids. The germline V gene encodes CDR1 SEHNR and CDR2 FQNEAQ (reference sequence). Between the trimmed V and J ends, which lost 2 bases and 0 bases, there was a span of 11 bases. The CDR3 protein is CASSLTALSSYNEQFF. CDR3 in DNA: TGTGCCAGCAGCTTAACAGCGCTTAGCTCCTACAATGAGCAGTTCTTC.

This chain links TRBV4-1 with TRBJ1-6; unclear D gene. The CDR3 covers 14 residues. Trimming shortened V by 2 bases and J by 6 bases, and 8 bases separated the two germline ends. Germline lookup yields CDR1 MGHRA and CDR2 YSYEKL. CDR3 amino acids: CASSQKPSNSPLHF. CDR3 nucleotides: TGCGCCAGCAGCCAAAAACCCAGTAATTCACCCCTCCACTTT.

V gene TRBV19 combines with J gene TRBJ2-7; maybe TRBD2 (5 bases). From germline, CDR1 is LNHDA and CDR2 SQIVND (reference sequence). The V and J ends lost 6 bases and 0 bases respectively, with 12 bases between them. The CDR3 length is 14 residues. CDR3 DNA sequence: TGTGCCAGTAGGCAGGACTCTGGCTCCTACGAGCAGTACTTC. Translating it yields CASRQDSGSYEQYF.

V gene TRBV7-9 combines with J gene TRBJ1-4, with 7 bases lining up with TRBD1. J was trimmed by 5 bases and V by 1 base; bases with no gene match: 4. CDR3 length: 15 amino acids. From germline, CDR1 is SEHNR and CDR2 FQNEAQ (reference sequence). The CDR3 spells CASSLGTGVNEKLFF. CDR3 nucleotides: TGTGCCAGCAGCTTAGGTACAGGGGTAAATGAAAAACTGTTTTTT.

The V call is TRBV5-6, the J call TRBJ1-2, with D tentatively TRBD1 (5 bases). CDR3 size: 13 residues. Trimming took 0 bases from V and 7 from J, leaving 10 bases between them. CDR1 is SGHDT, CDR2 YYEEEE, per germline. The chain's CDR3 is CASSLGRQGGYTF. The CDR3 coding sequence is TGTGCCAGCAGCTTGGGCAGGCAGGGTGGCTACACCTTC.

CDR3 coding DNA: TGTGCCAGCAGCGCTTCGACGGCAGGTAATCAGCCCCAGCATTTT. As protein: CASSASTAGNQPQHF. The J gene is TRBJ1-5, the V gene TRBV6-5; D ambiguous. CDR3 size: 15 residues. Germline assignment: CDR1 MNHEY and CDR2 SVGAGI. V was trimmed by 6 bases and J by 4 bases, leaving 16 bases between them.

On this clone: Distinct nucleotide sequences in the sample also encode this CDR3. The rearrangement links TRBV7-2 to TRBJ2-1; D gene uncertain. Looked up from germline, CDR1 is SGHTA and CDR2 is FQGNSA. This CDR3 comprises 11 residues. Trimming left V 3 bases short and J 7 bases short, with 4 bases between. CDR3 amino acids: CASSLGNEQFF. DNA for the CDR3: TGTGCCAGCAGCTTGGGGAATGAGCAGTTCTTC.

The chain carries TRBV11-1 and TRBJ2-7, with D unresolved. The ends were cut back, 2 bases at V and 2 bases at J, with 4 bases in the middle. Looked up from germline, CDR1 is SGHAT and CDR2 is FQDESV (reference sequence). The CDR3 is made up of 12 amino acids. CDR3 DNA sequence: TGTGCCAGCAGCTTACTCCCCTACGAGCAGTACTTC. Translating gives CASSLLPYEQYF.

Points on this clone: Other DNA sequences in this sample translate to the same CDR3. The chain recombines TRBV5-1 with TRBJ2-7; D unresolved. Trimming took off 8 bases at V and 0 bases at J, with 6 bases between the two ends. The CDR3 extends over 11 amino acids. The germline gives CDR1 SGHRS, CDR2 YFSETQ. CDR3 sequence: CASGSSYEQYF. CDR3 sequence (DNA): TGCGCCAGTGGTAGCTCCTACGAGCAGTACTTC. Full variable domain (remainder filled in from reference TRBV5-1 and TRBJ2-7): KAGVTQTPRYLIKTRGQQVTLSCSPISGHRSVSWYQQTPGQGLQFLFEYFSETQRNKGNFPGRFSGRQFSNSRSEMNVSTLELGDSALYLCASGSSYEQYFGPGTRLTVT.

The CDR3 DNA follows: TGTGCCAGTAGTATCCCCCCGGACAGATCGAGCTCCTACGAGCAGTACTTC. Translation gives CASSIPPDRSSSYEQYF. The gene calls are TRBV19 and TRBJ2-7, with a weak D call TRBD1 (6 bases). Germline V gene lookup returns CDR1 LNHDA and CDR2 SQIVND (reference sequence). CDR3 length equals 17 residues. The V gene lost 3 bases and the J gene lost 0 bases, with 18 bases spanning the gap. Looking up the rest from reference TRBV19 and TRBJ2-7 gives the full variable domain: DGGITQSPKYLFRKEGQNVTLSCEQNLNHDAMYWYRQDPGQGLRLIYYSQIVNDFQKGDIAEGYSVSREKKESFPLTVTSAQKNPTAFYLCASSIPPDRSSSYEQYFGPGTRLTVT.

The genes are TRBV28 and TRBJ1-3; no firm D call. This CDR3 is built from 12 residues. V gave up 6 bases and J gave up 5 bases, with 8 bases separating them. Germline V gene data show CDR1 as MDHEN and CDR2 as SYDVKM. This chain's CDR3 is CASSLVRNTIYF. The CDR3 nucleotides are TGTGCCAGCAGCCTTGTCAGAAACACCATATATTTT.

Turning to this clone: Other DNA sequences in the same sample also yield this CDR3. The V call is TRBV6-6, the J call TRBJ2-7; D is unresolved. Trimming took off 2 bases at V and 4 bases at J, with 9 bases between the two ends. This CDR3 is 13 amino acids long. Germline CDR1 is MNHNY and CDR2 is SVGAGI (reference sequence). CDR3 DNA sequence: TGTGCCAGCAGTTACGGCGCGAGTTACGAGCAGTACTTC. As protein: CASSYGASYEQYF.

The chain combines TRBV11-2 with TRBJ2-1; possible D gene TRBD1, 6 bases. Germline V lookup: CDR1 SGHAT, CDR2 FQNNGV. The CDR3 extends over 15 amino acids. The ends were cut back, 4 bases at V and 5 bases at J, with 15 bases in the middle. The CDR3 is CASSWKRAGDNEQFF. The CDR3, as DNA: TGTGCCAGCAGCTGGAAGAGGGCAGGGGACAATGAGCAGTTCTTC.

This clone came up once. The chain joins TRBV27 to TRBJ2-5; D perhaps matches TRBD2 (5 bases). This CDR3 region has 13 residues. Germline CDR1 MNHEY, CDR2 SMNVEV (reference sequence). Trimming took off 3 bases at V and 4 bases at J, with 9 bases between the two ends. The CDR3 region has the DNA TGTGCCAGCAGTTTCGAAGAGGGAGAGACCCAGTACTTC. Translation gives CASSFEEGETQYF.

The chain employs TRBV6-1 and TRBJ1-5; D unclear. Deletions cut 0 bases from V and 4 bases from J, with 7 bases between. CDR3 length: 14 residues. From germline, CDR1 is MNHNS and CDR2 SASEGT. CDR3 bases: TGTGCCAGCAGTGAAGCGATCACAAATCAGCCCCAGCATTTT. Its translation: CASSEAITNQPQHF.

A remark on this clone: Distinct nucleotide sequences in the sample also encode this CDR3. The chain uses TRBV6-5 and TRBJ1-2; 7 bases are a match to TRBD1. This CDR3 spans 14 amino acids. The germline CDR1 and CDR2 sequences are MNHEY and SVGAGI. With 0 bases clipped from V and 5 bases from J, the junction kept 3 bases outside the gene matches. The CDR3 sequence is CASSYSAGGYGYTF. DNA for the CDR3: TGTGCCAGCAGTTACTCAGCAGGGGGGTATGGCTACACCTTC.

V and J are TRBV5-4 and TRBJ1-2; TRBD1 aligns across 10 bases. CDR1 is SGHNT, CDR2 YYREEE, per germline (reference sequence). Unmatched junction bases numbered 12, after V lost 9 bases and J lost 4 bases. CDR3 length: 15 residues. The CDR3: CATYERTGGIYGYTF. The DNA for the CDR3 is TGTGCCACTTACGAAAGGACAGGGGGAATCTATGGCTACACCTTC.

V gene TRBV6-5 combines with J gene TRBJ2-7; D could derive from TRBD1 or TRBD2 (6 bases each). V dropped 6 bases and J dropped 5 bases, with 20 bases sitting between them. CDR3 size: 15 residues. Germline V CDR1 and CDR2: MNHEY, SVGAGI. The CDR3 DNA sequence: TGTGCCAGCAGACCACTTTCCCAGGGGACTCACGAGCAGTACTTC. Translated, it gives CASRPLSQGTHEQYF.

The genes are TRBV9 and TRBJ1-2; D unclear. Between the trimmed V and J ends, which lost 0 bases and 6 bases, there was a span of 15 bases. The CDR3 loop spans 15 amino acids. Germline CDR1 is SGDLS and CDR2 is YYNGEE. CDR3 residues: CASSVGPALFDGYTF. The CDR3, as DNA: TGTGCCAGCAGCGTAGGGCCTGCTTTATTCGATGGCTACACCTTC.

In its sample, this clone was seen once. This may be a read error, as it is one base from a much larger clone. The chain links TRBV5-1 to TRBJ1-1, with a tentative D call TRBD1 (5 bases). Per germline, CDR1 SGHRS and CDR2 YFSETQ. The CDR3 has 16 residues. The CDR3 is CASSPRLGEAFTGAFF. The CDR3 DNA follows: TGCGCCAGCAGCCCCCGGTTGGGGGAAGCCTTCACTGGAGCTTTCTTT.

The CDR3 spells CASSPRTGGDTEAFF. CDR3 sequence (DNA): TGCGCCAGCAGCCCTCGAACAGGGGGAGACACTGAAGCTTTCTTT. The chain uses TRBV4-3 and TRBJ1-1; 8 bases are a match to TRBD1. The CDR3 loop spans 15 amino acids. CDR1 and CDR2 (germline): LGHNA, YSLEER. J gave up 3 bases and V 4 bases, and 7 bases lay outside the gene matches.